This T cell receptor beta chain was identified in a study of blood T cell repertoires in COVID-19. Measured with immunoSEQ multiplex PCR; TCRdb has only the in-frame clones, and not every one. The top ten hold 8.8% of the sample, which has about 25,000 clones, 87% seen once. Looked up from germline, CDR1 is MDHEN and CDR2 is SYDVKM. Trimming at V came to 7 bases and at J to 5 bases, leaving 7 bases not matched to a gene. This CDR3 spans 14 amino acids. J is TRBJ2-2 and V is TRBV28; 7 bases are shared with TRBD2. The receptor's source is a human donor with active COVID-19. The donor label of this sample is uncertain. Sequencing used peripheral blood. CDR3 residues: CASTGGKSTGELFF. CDR3 nucleotide sequence: TGTGCCAGCACCGGGGGGAAGAGTACCGGGGAGCTGTTTTTT.